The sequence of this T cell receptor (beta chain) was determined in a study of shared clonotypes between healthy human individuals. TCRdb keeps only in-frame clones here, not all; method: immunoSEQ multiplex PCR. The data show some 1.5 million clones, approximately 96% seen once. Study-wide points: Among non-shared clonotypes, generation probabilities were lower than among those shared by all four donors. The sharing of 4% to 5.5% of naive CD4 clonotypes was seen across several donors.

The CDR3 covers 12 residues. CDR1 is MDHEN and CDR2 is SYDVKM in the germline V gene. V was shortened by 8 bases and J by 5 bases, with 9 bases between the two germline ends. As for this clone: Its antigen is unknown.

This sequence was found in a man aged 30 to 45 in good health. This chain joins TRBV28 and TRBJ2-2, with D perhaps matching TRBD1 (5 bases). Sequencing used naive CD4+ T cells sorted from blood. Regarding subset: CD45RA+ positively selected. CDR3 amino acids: CASPGATGELFF. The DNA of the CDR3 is TGTGCCAGCCCTGGGGCTACCGGGGAGCTGTTTTTT.